The 31 T cell receptor beta chains below come from one sample, sequenced in a study of cytomegalovirus exposure and HLA in healthy donors. A multiplex PCR was run with 60 Vbeta primers and 13 Jbeta primers. TCRdb's copy holds only in-frame clones and misses some; the assay was immunoSEQ multiplex PCR. The data hold 150,000 to 200,000 clones, with 65% to 80% observed a single time. The sequenced sample consisted of PBMCs. The source is a young woman in good health and CMV-seropositive.

V usage is TRBV30 and J usage is TRBJ2-1, with D perhaps TRBD1 (6 bases). Trimming took 1 base from V and 7 from J, leaving 20 bases between them. This CDR3 has 16 amino acids. Looked up from germline, CDR1 is GTSNPN and CDR2 is SVGIG (reference sequence). The CDR3 sequence: CAWSGVRGFGKNEQFF. The CDR3 DNA follows: TGTGCCTGGAGTGGAGTAAGGGGGTTTGGGAAGAATGAGCAGTTCTTC.

As regards this clone: An end of the junction differs from the germline gene, which may be a read error. Other DNA sequences in this specimen translate into the identical CDR3. The chain carries TRBV11-2 and TRBJ2-5; a weak D match, TRBD2 (6 bases). This CDR3 has 13 amino acids. Germline lookup yields CDR1 SGHAT and CDR2 FQNNGV. The CDR3 spells CASSFWGEETQYF. The DNA for the CDR3 is TGTGCCAGTAGCTTTTGGGGGGAAGAGACCCAGTACTTC.

J is TRBJ2-7 and V is TRBV15; TRBD1 matches at 8 bases. Per the germline V gene, CDR1 is LNHNV and CDR2 is YYDKDF (reference sequence). The CDR3 consists of 14 residues. V shed 6 bases, J shed 0 bases, and the junction held 4 bases outside the gene matches. For the CDR3, the DNA is TGTGCCACCAGGCCGGACAGGGCCTCCTACGAGCAGTACTTC. It yields the protein CATRPDRASYEQYF.

A single count supports this clone. The chain has TRBV5-4 and TRBJ2-3; D uncertain. The CDR3 has 12 residues. The V end was cut by 3 bases, the J end by 1 base, with 3 bases between. CDR1 and CDR2 from the germline V gene are SGHNT and YYREEE (reference sequence). In nucleotides, the CDR3 is TGTGCCAGCAGCTCTGGCACAGATACGCAGTATTTT. Residues: CASSSGTDTQYF.

The V and J genes are TRBV13 and TRBJ2-5; 7 positions agree with TRBD2. CDR1 and CDR2 from the germline V gene are PRHDT and FYEKMQ (reference sequence). V lost 5 bases to trimming and J lost 5 bases; unmatched junction nucleotides: 8. CDR3 length: 14 residues. The CDR3 DNA follows: TGTGCCAGCAGCCGTCGGGGACTACCGGAGACCCAGTACTTC. It translates to CASSRRGLPETQYF.

Comment on this clone: Compared with germline, one end of the junction differs, possibly owing to a read error. The chain uses TRBV7-9 and TRBJ1-2, with 8 bases matching TRBD1. Germline-derived CDR1 and CDR2 are SEHNR and FQNEAQ (reference sequence). The CDR3 runs to 16 residues. The CDR3 DNA sequence: TGTTCCAGCAGCTTTCCGAGGACAGGGCGGAACTATGGCTACACCTTC. This translates into CSSSFPRTGRNYGYTF. Full variable domain (rest looked up from reference TRBV7-9 and TRBJ1-2): DTGVSQNPRHKITKRGQNVTFRCDPISEHNRLYWYRQTLGQGPEFLTYFQNEAQLEKSRLLSDRFSAERPKGSFSTLEIQRTEQGDSAMYLCSSSFPRTGRNYGYTFGSGTRLTVV.

V gene TRBV19 combines with J gene TRBJ2-3; 7 bases fit TRBD2. CDR1 and CDR2 from the germline V gene are LNHDA and SQIVND (reference sequence). The J segment lost 5 bases and the V segment lost 9 bases, leaving 14 bases of the junction unmatched. The CDR3 length is 15 residues. DNA for the CDR3: TGTGCCAGCAGGCTTGACAGCGGGGTGATAGATACGCAGTATTTT. It translates to CASRLDSGVIDTQYF.

V usage is TRBV30 and J usage is TRBJ1-2; D unclear. The V gene lost 0 bases and the J gene lost 8 bases, with 13 bases spanning the gap. This CDR3 region has 13 residues. CDR1 and CDR2 (germline): GTSNPN, SVGIG (reference sequence). The CDR3 region has the DNA TGTGCCTGGAGTGTAATTTGGCCAGGAGGCTACACCTTC. Encoded protein: CAWSVIWPGGYTF.

The chain uses TRBV18 and TRBJ1-5, with a weak D call TRBD1 (5 bases). CDR3 length: 12 amino acids. Germline values: CDR1 KGHSH, CDR2 LQKENI. Trimming stripped 9 bases from V and 6 bases from J, with 12 bases between. This CDR3 is CARPTVRQPQHF. DNA of the CDR3: TGTGCCAGACCGACAGTGCGTCAGCCCCAGCATTTT.

This clone appeared a single time. The chain carries TRBV30 and TRBJ1-5; 7 nucleotides match TRBD1. The ends lost 4 bases at V and 4 bases at J; junction bases unmatched: 7. The V gene's germline CDR1 is GTSNPN and CDR2 SVGIG (reference sequence). CDR3 length: 14 residues. Here the CDR3 DNA reads TGTGCCTGGAATTGGGGGACAGCGAATCAGCCCCAGCATTTT. Encoded protein: CAWNWGTANQPQHF.

This clone was seen a single time. The chain couples TRBV11-2 to TRBJ2-1; D is perhaps TRBD1 (5 bases). The CDR3 has 16 residues. V was cut by 4 bases and J by 2 bases, with 15 bases left in between. Germline V CDR1 and CDR2: SGHAT, FQNNGV. This CDR3 is CASSSLQGDAYNEQFF. The CDR3, as DNA: TGTGCCAGCAGCTCATTACAAGGGGATGCCTACAATGAGCAGTTCTTC. The whole variable domain, remainder taken from reference TRBV11-2 and TRBJ2-1, is EAGVAQSPRYKIIEKRQSVAFWCNPISGHATLYWYQQILGQGPKLLIQFQNNGVVDDSQLPKDRFSAERLKGVDSTLKIQPAKLEDSAVYLCASSSLQGDAYNEQFFGPGTRLTVL.

The chain is built from TRBV10-3 and TRBJ1-1; TRBD1 matches 7 bases. J was trimmed by 3 bases and V by 10 bases; bases with no gene match: 5. CDR1 is ENHRY, CDR2 SYGVKD, per germline. The CDR3 is 12 amino acids. The CDR3 sequence: CATVDRDTEAFF. Written as DNA, the CDR3 is TGTGCCACCGTCGACAGGGACACTGAAGCTTTCTTT.

This chain links TRBV7-9 with TRBJ1-5; no firm D call. V shed 7 bases and J shed 1 base, with 8 bases lying between them. The CDR3 is made up of 13 amino acids. Looked up from germline, CDR1 is SEHNR and CDR2 is FQNEAQ (reference sequence). The CDR3 coding sequence is TGTGCCAGCACCAGAGGAAGCAATCAGCCCCAGCATTTT. Its translation: CASTRGSNQPQHF.

V and J are TRBV7-6 and TRBJ2-2, with D possibly being TRBD2 (5 bases). The CDR3 contains 16 residues. V was pared by 1 base and J by 7 bases, with 16 bases between. The germline gives CDR1 SGHVS, CDR2 FNYEAQ. CDR3 nucleotides: TGTGCCAGCAGCTTAGTGAGAATCGGAGGAATCGGGGAGCTGTTTTTT. This encodes CASSLVRIGGIGELFF.

The V and J genes are TRBV28 and TRBJ2-7; 10 bases are shared with TRBD1. The trim removed 5 bases at V and 6 bases at J, leaving 4 bases unmatched. The V gene's germline CDR1 is MDHEN and CDR2 SYDVKM. The CDR3 contains 13 residues. CDR3 protein: CASSRQGAREQYF. Written as DNA, the CDR3 is TGTGCCAGCAGTCGACAGGGGGCGCGCGAGCAGTACTTC.

The chain combines TRBV4-3 with TRBJ1-6; D not certain. V lost 1 base and J 1 base, leaving 8 bases between the germline ends. CDR3 length: 16 residues. Germline values: CDR1 LGHNA, CDR2 YSLEER. The CDR3: CASSQVASSYNSPLHF. In DNA form, the CDR3 reads TGCGCCAGCAGCCAAGTGGCAAGTTCCTATAATTCACCCCTCCACTTT.

The rearrangement joins TRBV4-3 to TRBJ2-3, with TRBD2 as a possible D gene (5 bases). The germline V gene encodes CDR1 LGHNA and CDR2 YSLEER. The V gene lost 4 bases and the J gene lost 0 bases, with 11 bases spanning the gap. CDR3 size: 15 residues. This CDR3 reads CASSRTGFSTDTQYF. CDR3 nucleotide sequence: TGCGCCAGCAGCCGGACGGGGTTTAGCACAGATACGCAGTATTTT.

About this clone: An end of the junction does not agree with germline; a read error may underlie this. The V gene is TRBV7-9, the J gene TRBJ1-5; D perhaps matches TRBD1 (5 bases). CDR3 length equals 12 residues. Germline V CDR1 and CDR2: SEHNR, FQNEAQ (reference sequence). The CDR3 nucleotides are TGTTCCAGCAGCTTTGACAGTCAGCCCCAGCATTTT. Amino acids: CSSSFDSQPQHF.

This clone was seen a handful of times. The chain employs TRBV2 and TRBJ1-6; D ambiguous. Germline V gene data show CDR1 as SNHLY and CDR2 as FYNNEI. CDR3 length: 14 amino acids. Trimming stripped 6 bases from V and 0 bases from J, with 6 bases between. This chain's CDR3 is CASRESSYNSPLHF. The CDR3 nucleotides are TGTGCCAGCAGGGAGAGCTCCTATAATTCACCCCTCCACTTT.

This clone was found once. The genes are TRBV19 and TRBJ2-5; the D gene is possibly TRBD2 (7 bases). V was clipped by 1 base and J by 4 bases, with 16 bases between them. The germline gives CDR1 LNHDA, CDR2 SQIVND (reference sequence). The CDR3 spans 16 residues. CDR3 DNA sequence: TGTGCCAGTAGTATAGGGAGCAGGGGAGGGGTAGAGACCCAGTACTTC. Protein product: CASSIGSRGGVETQYF.

The chain employs TRBV11-2 and TRBJ1-3; D might be TRBD1 (5 bases). CDR3 length equals 14 residues. Trimming took 1 base from V and 4 from J, leaving 8 bases between them. CDR1 is SGHAT and CDR2 is FQNNGV in the germline V gene. The CDR3: CASSLGGSGNTIYF. For the CDR3, the DNA is TGTGCCAGCAGCTTAGGGGGCTCCGGAAACACCATATATTTT.

This chain uses TRBV5-6 with TRBJ2-7; D is ambiguous. The CDR3 length is 17 residues. Trimming pared 2 bases from V and 1 base from J, leaving 19 bases between. Germline lookup yields CDR1 SGHDT and CDR2 YYEEEE. The CDR3 region has the DNA TGTGCCAGCAGCTTCCTTTTACTTTCCCCCGAGTCCTACGAGCAGTACTTC. Translating gives CASSFLLLSPESYEQYF.

This clone appeared a few times. This chain uses TRBV27 with TRBJ1-6, with D perhaps matching TRBD1 (6 bases). Between the trimmed V and J ends, which lost 6 bases and 4 bases, there was a span of 16 bases. This CDR3 is 16 amino acids long. The germline gives CDR1 MNHEY, CDR2 SMNVEV (reference sequence). CDR3 nucleotides: TGTGCCAGCAGGACCGGGGGGGCCCAGTATAATTCACCCCTCCACTTT. Translation: CASRTGGAQYNSPLHF.

This chain connects TRBV6-1 to TRBJ1-3, with unresolved D. Trimming left V 4 bases short and J 2 bases short, with 9 bases between. CDR3 length: 14 residues. Germline CDR1 MNHNS, CDR2 SASEGT. Here the CDR3 DNA reads TGTGCCAGCAGTGGTGAAATAGCTGGAAACACCATATATTTT. Translated: CASSGEIAGNTIYF.

The chain joins TRBV9 to TRBJ1-2; 7 bases map to TRBD1. From germline, CDR1 is SGDLS and CDR2 YYNGEE. The J segment lost 5 bases and the V segment lost 3 bases, leaving 7 bases of the junction unmatched. The CDR3 runs to 14 residues. The CDR3 DNA sequence: TGTGCCAGCAGCGCCGACAGGGAAGGGTATGGCTACACCTTC. Residues: CASSADREGYGYTF.

This chain joins TRBV6-6 and TRBJ2-1, with D perhaps matching TRBD1 (6 bases). This CDR3 has 13 amino acids. Trimming pared 0 bases from V and 9 bases from J, leaving 9 bases between. The germline gives CDR1 MNHNY, CDR2 SVGAGI (reference sequence). In DNA form, the CDR3 reads TGTGCCAGCAGTTACTCGGACAGCACTGAGCAGTTCTTC. Its protein is CASSYSDSTEQFF.

The chain employs TRBV7-9 and TRBJ1-1; D perhaps matches TRBD1 (6 bases). Germline CDR1 and CDR2: SEHNR and FQNEAQ (reference sequence). CDR3 size: 17 residues. With 6 bases removed from V and 3 bases from J, the gap between germline ends came to 23 bases. This CDR3 reads CASRYNIAQGRDTEAFF. For the CDR3, the DNA is TGTGCCAGCAGATACAACATTGCGCAGGGGCGGGACACTGAAGCTTTCTTT.

This sequence joins TRBV29-1 and TRBJ2-1; TRBD2 matches 13 bases. CDR3 length: 14 amino acids. Germline CDR1 and CDR2: SQVTM and ANQGSEA. The junction had 5 bases not matched to a gene; V was cut back by 7 bases and J by 5 bases. The CDR3, as DNA: TGCAGCGGGGGGACTAGCGGGGACCACAATGAGCAGTTCTTC. Its translation: CSGGTSGDHNEQFF.

Of note for this clone: One junction end disagrees with the germline gene, perhaps due to a read error. The chain employs TRBV10-1 and TRBJ2-5; 9 bases line up with TRBD1. CDR3 length equals 13 residues. Germline V gene lookup returns CDR1 WNHNN and CDR2 SYGVQD (reference sequence). The CDR3 loop reads CASSRTGEEAQYF. DNA of the CDR3: TGCGCCAGCAGTAGGACAGGGGAAGAGGCCCAGTACTTC.

This clone has a count of ten or more. In DNA, the CDR3 is TGTGCCAGCAGCAGTGGGGACAACAACCAGGAACAGCCCCAGCATTTT. Its protein is CASSSGDNNQEQPQHF. The genes are TRBV21-1 and TRBJ1-5; the table's D call, TRBD1, was not checked against the DNA. TRBV21-1 corresponds to a pseudogene. The CDR3 is 16 amino acids.

The V and J genes are TRBV13 and TRBJ2-7, with 9 bases matching TRBD1. Unmatched junction bases numbered 10, after V lost 5 bases and J lost 2 bases. This CDR3 has 16 residues. Germline CDR1 reads PRHDT; CDR2 reads FYEKMQ (reference sequence). The CDR3 protein is CASSPTGQGLTYEQYF. CDR3 coding DNA: TGTGCCAGCAGCCCGACGGGACAGGGCCTAACCTACGAGCAGTACTTC.